This T cell receptor beta chain was sequenced for a study of CD8+ T cells in alopecia areata. Study information: Treated patients took oral tofacitinib at 5 to 10 mg twice daily. Study results and limitations: Having just one nonresponder leaves the connection between baseline CD8+ expansion and response unresolved. Treatment with tofacitinib significantly lowered scalp clonality and reduced expanded CD8+ clones among the top 100. Patients displayed less clarity in TCR sharing than mice, a finding possibly related to HLA.

RNA, once extracted, was reverse transcribed into cDNA for use as the sequencing template. Only in-frame clones appear in the TCRdb table, and some are missing; sequencing was by immunoSEQ multiplex PCR. Of fewer than 8,000 clones in the sample, 64% were seen once. Germline V lookup: CDR1 SGHRS, CDR2 YFSETQ. Trimming cost V 3 bases and J 5 bases, with 14 bases left between them. The CDR3 has 14 amino acids. Noted treatment: oral pan-JAK inhibitor, 5-10 mg twice daily. In alopecia areata patients, both lesional scalp punch biopsies and peripheral blood were collected. About this clone itself: Antigen unknown.

The chain couples TRBV5-1 to TRBJ1-1, with D possibly TRBD1 on 6 matching bases. Material: skin, obtained at week 4, from a patient treated with tofacitinib. The sequence derives from a human donor with alopecia areata. The CDR3 region is CASSSDGGVTEAFF. The CDR3 bases are TGCGCCAGCAGCTCGGACGGGGGCGTTACTGAAGCTTTCTTT.